Given below is one TCR beta chain in context. The target antigen is unknown. These data come from a study of OX40 agonist ivuxolimab in advanced cancers. Study at large: An agonistic anti-OX40 (CD134) antibody, ivuxolimab, was used to treat the patients. Every 2 weeks, patients received ivuxolimab intravenously, dosed at 0.01 to 10 mg/kg. Study-level findings and limits: Researchers did not establish what antigens the expanded peripheral T cells target.

The germline V gene encodes CDR1 SGDLS and CDR2 YYNGEE. This CDR3 region has 15 residues. V shed 7 bases and J shed 5 bases, with 18 bases lying between them. Sequencing was performed with immunoSEQ multiplex PCR; in TCRdb, only in-frame clones are kept and a portion is missing. This table has tens of thousands of clones, about nine tenths appearing once. V and J are TRBV9 and TRBJ2-2; tentatively, D is TRBD2 (6 bases). The sequences come from CD4+ or CD8+ T cells sorted from blood, collected in a trial of the OX40 agonist ivuxolimab. The source of this sequence is an adult with an advanced solid tumor such as melanoma, head and neck, liver or kidney cancer. DNA of the CDR3: TGTGCCAGCCATCAAAACCGGGACTCAACCGGGGAGCTGTTTTTT. Translation: CASHQNRDSTGELFF.